These 16 T cell receptor beta chains came from one sample sequenced in a study of T cell responses to AZD1222 COVID-19 vaccine. This table comes from immunoSEQ multiplex PCR, and its TCRdb copy is limited to in-frame clones, with some not included. The sample shows 200,000 or so clones, approximately 95% of them seen only once. The sequencing here drew on peripheral blood, taken 28 days after the second AZD1222 dose. The receptors here all came from an adult who received the AZD1222 COVID-19 vaccine.

The count of this clone is one. The chain recombines TRBV18 with TRBJ2-4; perhaps D is TRBD1 or TRBD2 (7 bases each). The CDR3 consists of 13 residues. CDR1 and CDR2 (germline): KGHSH, LQKENI. V was clipped by 3 bases and J by 8 bases, with 11 bases between them. The CDR3 region is CASSPPGGDIQYF. The CDR3, as DNA: TGTGCCAGCTCACCGCCAGGGGGGGACATTCAGTACTTC.

The V gene is TRBV28, the J gene TRBJ1-2, with TRBD1 identical over 10 bases. Trimming at V came to 4 bases and at J to 5 bases, leaving 1 base not matched to a gene. CDR3 length: 13 residues. From germline, CDR1 is MDHEN and CDR2 SYDVKM. The CDR3 DNA reads as TGTGCCAGCAGTTCGGGACAGGGGTATGGCTACACCTTC. Translating gives CASSSGQGYGYTF.

The chain combines TRBV27 with TRBJ1-1; D may be TRBD1 (6 bases). In germline, CDR1 is MNHEY, CDR2 SMNVEV (reference sequence). The CDR3 runs 15 residues. Trimming pared 6 bases from V and 3 bases from J, leaving 17 bases between. The CDR3 protein is CASSVGGGDYTEAFF. The CDR3 coding sequence is TGTGCCAGCAGCGTGGGGGGGGGCGACTACACTGAAGCTTTCTTT.

The chain employs TRBV5-1 and TRBJ1-4, with D perhaps TRBD1 (5 bases). The germline V gene encodes CDR1 SGHRS and CDR2 YFSETQ. There are 15 residues in the CDR3. V was clipped by 0 bases and J by 7 bases, with 13 bases between them. The CDR3 sequence is CASSLAGSGAEKLFF. The DNA of the CDR3 is TGCGCCAGCAGCTTGGCTGGGTCCGGGGCTGAAAAACTGTTTTTT. Variable domain in full (rest from reference TRBV5-1 and TRBJ1-4): KAGVTQTPRYLIKTRGQQVTLSCSPISGHRSVSWYQQTPGQGLQFLFEYFSETQRNKGNFPGRFSGRQFSNSRSEMNVSTLELGDSALYLCASSLAGSGAEKLFFGSGTQLSVL.

The gene calls are TRBV18 and TRBJ2-2, with unresolved D. This CDR3 is 13 amino acids long. Germline V gives CDR1 KGHSH, CDR2 LQKENI. Trimming took off 2 bases at V and 4 bases at J, with 5 bases between the two ends. The CDR3 region has the DNA TGTGCCAGCTCACCAGAATCCACCGGGGAGCTGTTTTTT. This gives the protein CASSPESTGELFF.

The rearrangement joins TRBV28 to TRBJ1-2, with unresolved D. Germline V gives CDR1 MDHEN, CDR2 SYDVKM. V was shortened by 6 bases and J by 4 bases, with 6 bases between the two germline ends. This CDR3 has 11 amino acids. CDR3 amino acids: CASRDGYGYTF. In DNA, the CDR3 is TGTGCCAGCAGGGACGGCTATGGCTACACCTTC.

The gene calls are TRBV7-9 and TRBJ1-2; unclear D gene. Trimming pared 8 bases from V and 4 bases from J, leaving 11 bases between. There are 12 residues in the CDR3. Germline-derived CDR1 and CDR2 are SEHNR and FQNEAQ (reference sequence). In nucleotides, the CDR3 is TGTGCCAGCCCCCAGAAGCTCTATGGCTACACCTTC. This gives the protein CASPQKLYGYTF.

This chain uses TRBV28 with TRBJ1-6; D not certain. With 2 bases removed from V and 12 bases from J, the gap between germline ends came to 17 bases. This CDR3 spans 15 amino acids. Germline V gene data show CDR1 as MDHEN and CDR2 as SYDVKM. The DNA for the CDR3 is TGTGCCAGCAGTTTAGGCGCGGTCTCCTTTCGACCCCTCCACTTT. Protein: CASSLGAVSFRPLHF.

For this clone: Other nucleotide sequences in the sample specify the same CDR3. The chain has TRBV6-2 or TRBV6-3 and TRBJ2-5; D possibly corresponds to TRBD2 (5 bases). The CDR3 is made up of 11 amino acids. The ends were cut back, 4 bases at V and 5 bases at J, with 5 bases in the middle. Germline assignment: CDR1 MNHEY and CDR2 SVGEGT. The CDR3 bases are TGTGCCAGCAGTTCGGGGGAGACCCAGTACTTC. This sequence encodes CASSSGETQYF.

The V gene is TRBV19, the J gene TRBJ1-6; possible D gene TRBD1, 5 bases. Germline V gene lookup returns CDR1 LNHDA and CDR2 SQIVND (reference sequence). The CDR3 contains 15 residues. The V and J ends lost 4 bases and 4 bases respectively, with 11 bases between them. The CDR3 region is CASSTQGHYNSPLHF. In DNA, the CDR3 is TGTGCCAGTAGTACCCAGGGCCATTATAATTCACCCCTCCACTTT.

The chain recombines TRBV28 with TRBJ1-2; TRBD1 might be the D (5 bases). The CDR3 runs to 11 residues. Looked up from germline, CDR1 is MDHEN and CDR2 is SYDVKM. V was trimmed by 7 bases and J by 5 bases, leaving 8 bases between them. The CDR3 DNA reads TGTGCCAGCACCTCAGGGTATGGCTACACCTTC. Protein product: CASTSGYGYTF.

The chain couples TRBV10-1 to TRBJ1-1, with no clear D. Germline V gives CDR1 WNHNN, CDR2 SYGVQD (reference sequence). The V and J ends lost 7 bases and 0 bases respectively, with 9 bases between them. This CDR3 comprises 13 residues. This CDR3 reads CASTRELNTEAFF. Written as DNA, the CDR3 is TGCGCCAGCACTAGGGAACTGAACACTGAAGCTTTCTTT.

The chain is built from TRBV19 and TRBJ1-3, with D possibly matching TRBD1 (5 bases). Per the germline V gene, CDR1 is LNHDA and CDR2 is SQIVND (reference sequence). The CDR3 has 17 residues. Deletions cut 4 bases from V and 1 base from J, with 17 bases between. CDR3 region: CASSTHTGTSSGNTIYF. The CDR3 nucleotides read TGTGCCAGTAGTACACACACAGGAACCTCTTCTGGAAACACCATATATTTT.

This chain connects TRBV6-5 to TRBJ2-3; perhaps TRBD2 as D (6 bases). The V gene lost 4 bases and the J gene lost 2 bases, with 13 bases spanning the gap. Germline-derived CDR1 and CDR2 are MNHEY and SVGAGI. CDR3 length equals 15 residues. The CDR3 DNA follows: TGTGCCAGCAGTTTCGGGGGAACTTACACAGATACGCAGTATTTT. Its translation: CASSFGGTYTDTQYF.

This chain connects TRBV6-5 to TRBJ2-1; maybe TRBD2 (5 bases). CDR1 MNHEY and CDR2 SVGAGI come from the germline V gene. This CDR3 has 15 residues. The V end lost 6 bases, the J end lost 0 bases, and 12 bases lay between the germline ends. As DNA, the CDR3 is TGTGCCAGCAGGCAGCCGGGGAGCTCCTACAATGAGCAGTTCTTC. It is translated as CASRQPGSSYNEQFF.

The chain recombines TRBV5-1 with TRBJ1-4, with D unresolved. CDR3 length: 14 amino acids. Trimming left V 5 bases short and J 4 bases short, with 12 bases between. Germline CDR1 is SGHRS and CDR2 is YFSETQ. The CDR3 DNA reads TGCGCCAGCAGACCCGGGTCCATTAATGAAAAACTGTTTTTT. This gives the protein CASRPGSINEKLFF. The full variable domain, its missing parts supplied by reference TRBV5-1 and TRBJ1-4, is KAGVTQTPRYLIKTRGQQVTLSCSPISGHRSVSWYQQTPGQGLQFLFEYFSETQRNKGNFPGRFSGRQFSNSRSEMNVSTLELGDSALYLCASRPGSINEKLFFGSGTQLSVL.